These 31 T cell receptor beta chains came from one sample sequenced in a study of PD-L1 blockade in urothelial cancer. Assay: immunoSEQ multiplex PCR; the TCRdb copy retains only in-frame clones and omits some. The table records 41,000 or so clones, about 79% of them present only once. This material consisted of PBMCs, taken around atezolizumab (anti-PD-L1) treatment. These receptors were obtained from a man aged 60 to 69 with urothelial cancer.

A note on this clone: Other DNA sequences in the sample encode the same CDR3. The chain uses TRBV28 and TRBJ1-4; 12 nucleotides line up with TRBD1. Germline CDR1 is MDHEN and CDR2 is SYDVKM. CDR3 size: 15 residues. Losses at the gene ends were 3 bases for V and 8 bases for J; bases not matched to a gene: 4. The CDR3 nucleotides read TGTGCCAGCAGTTTCGGGGACAGGGGGCGGGAAAAACTGTTTTTT. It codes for CASSFGDRGREKLFF.

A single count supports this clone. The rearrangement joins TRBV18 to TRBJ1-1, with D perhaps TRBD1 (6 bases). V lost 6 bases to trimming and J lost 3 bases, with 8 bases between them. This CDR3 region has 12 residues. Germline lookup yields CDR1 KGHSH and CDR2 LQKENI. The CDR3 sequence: CASSEGDTEAFF. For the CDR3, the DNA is TGTGCCAGCTCCGAGGGGGACACTGAAGCTTTCTTT.

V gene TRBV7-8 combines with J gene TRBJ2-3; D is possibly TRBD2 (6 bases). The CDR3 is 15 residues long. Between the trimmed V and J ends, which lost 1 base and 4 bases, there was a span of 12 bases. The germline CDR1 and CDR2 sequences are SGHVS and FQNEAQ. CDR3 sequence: CASSLVGGVADTQYF. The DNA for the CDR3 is TGTGCCAGCAGCTTAGTCGGCGGGGTGGCAGATACGCAGTATTTT.

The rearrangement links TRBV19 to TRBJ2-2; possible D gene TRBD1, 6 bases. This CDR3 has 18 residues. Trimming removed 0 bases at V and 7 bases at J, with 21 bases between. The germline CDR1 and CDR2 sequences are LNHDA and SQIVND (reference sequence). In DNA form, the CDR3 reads TGTGCCAGTAGTATAGAGGAAAGGAAGAGGGCGACAGGCGGGGAGCTGTTTTTT. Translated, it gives CASSIEERKRATGGELFF. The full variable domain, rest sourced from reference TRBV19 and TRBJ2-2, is DGGITQSPKYLFRKEGQNVTLSCEQNLNHDAMYWYRQDPGQGLRLIYYSQIVNDFQKGDIAEGYSVSREKKESFPLTVTSAQKNPTAFYLCASSIEERKRATGGELFFGEGSRLTVL.

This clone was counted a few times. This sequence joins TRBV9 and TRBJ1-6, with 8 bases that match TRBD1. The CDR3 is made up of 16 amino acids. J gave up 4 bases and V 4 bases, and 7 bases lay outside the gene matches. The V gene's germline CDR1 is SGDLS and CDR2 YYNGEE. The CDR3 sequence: CASSSTTGAYNSPLHF. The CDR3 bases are TGTGCCAGCAGCTCCACGACAGGGGCGTATAATTCACCCCTCCACTTT.

The CDR3 reads CAISESTGARNTEAFF. The CDR3 DNA sequence: TGTGCCATCAGTGAGTCGACAGGGGCGCGGAACACTGAAGCTTTCTTT. The chain joins TRBV10-3 to TRBJ1-1; TRBD1 matches 8 bases. Looked up from germline, CDR1 is ENHRY and CDR2 is SYGVKD. The CDR3 is made up of 16 amino acids. With V trimmed by 0 bases and J by 1 base, 4 bases remained unmatched.

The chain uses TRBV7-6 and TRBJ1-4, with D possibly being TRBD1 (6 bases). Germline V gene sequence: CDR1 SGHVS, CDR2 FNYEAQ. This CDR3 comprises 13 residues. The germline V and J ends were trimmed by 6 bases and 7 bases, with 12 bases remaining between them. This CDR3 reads CASSDRSTEKLFF. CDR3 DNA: TGTGCCAGCAGTGACAGGTCTACTGAAAAACTGTTTTTT.

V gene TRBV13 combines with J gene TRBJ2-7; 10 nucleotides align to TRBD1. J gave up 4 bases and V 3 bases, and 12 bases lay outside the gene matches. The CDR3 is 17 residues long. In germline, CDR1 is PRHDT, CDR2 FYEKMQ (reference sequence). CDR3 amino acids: CASSFSGTGVKGYEQYF. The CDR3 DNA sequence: TGTGCCAGCAGCTTTAGTGGGACAGGGGTTAAGGGTTACGAGCAGTACTTC.

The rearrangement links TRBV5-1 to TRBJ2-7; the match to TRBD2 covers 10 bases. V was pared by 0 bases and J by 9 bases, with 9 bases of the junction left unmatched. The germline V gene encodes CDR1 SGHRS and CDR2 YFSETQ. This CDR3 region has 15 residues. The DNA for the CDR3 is TGCGCCAGCAGCTTGGGGGCTAGCGGGGGTTATGTGCAGTACTTC. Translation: CASSLGASGGYVQYF.

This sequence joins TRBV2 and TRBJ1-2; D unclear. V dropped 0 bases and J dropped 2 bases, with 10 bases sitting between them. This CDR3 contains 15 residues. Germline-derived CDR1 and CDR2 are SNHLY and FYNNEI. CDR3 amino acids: CASSEAQEANYGYTF. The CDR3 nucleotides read TGTGCCAGCAGTGAAGCTCAGGAGGCCAACTATGGCTACACCTTC.

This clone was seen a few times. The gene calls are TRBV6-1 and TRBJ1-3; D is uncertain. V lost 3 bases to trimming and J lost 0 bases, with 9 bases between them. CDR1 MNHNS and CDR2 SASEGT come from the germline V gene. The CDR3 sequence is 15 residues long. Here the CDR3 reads CASSDRRNSGNTIYF. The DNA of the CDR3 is TGTGCCAGCAGTGACAGGCGTAACTCTGGAAACACCATATATTTT.

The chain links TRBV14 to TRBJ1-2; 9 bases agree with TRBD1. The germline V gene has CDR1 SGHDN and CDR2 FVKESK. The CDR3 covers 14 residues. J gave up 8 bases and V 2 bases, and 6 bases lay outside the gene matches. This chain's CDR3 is CASSQQGQGTGYTF. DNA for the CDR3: TGTGCCAGCAGCCAACAAGGACAGGGGACCGGCTACACCTTC.

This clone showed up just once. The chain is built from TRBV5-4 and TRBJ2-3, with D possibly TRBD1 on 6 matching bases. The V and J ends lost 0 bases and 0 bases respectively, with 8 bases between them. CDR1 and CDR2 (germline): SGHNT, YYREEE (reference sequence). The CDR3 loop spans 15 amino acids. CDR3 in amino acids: CASSLVGASTDTQYF. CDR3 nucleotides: TGTGCCAGCAGCTTGGTGGGGGCTAGCACAGATACGCAGTATTTT.

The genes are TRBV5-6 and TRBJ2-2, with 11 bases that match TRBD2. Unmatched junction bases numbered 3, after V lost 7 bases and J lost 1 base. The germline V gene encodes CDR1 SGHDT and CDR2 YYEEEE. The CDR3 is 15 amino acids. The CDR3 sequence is CASFSGGGNTGELFF. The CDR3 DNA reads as TGTGCCAGCTTTAGCGGGGGGGGGAACACCGGGGAGCTGTTTTTT.

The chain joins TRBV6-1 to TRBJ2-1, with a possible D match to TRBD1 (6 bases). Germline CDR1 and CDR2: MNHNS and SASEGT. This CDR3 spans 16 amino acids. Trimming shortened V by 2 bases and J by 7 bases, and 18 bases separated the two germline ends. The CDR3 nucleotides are TGTGCCAGCAGTGAAAGACAGGCAAGTGTAGGGAATGAGCAGTTCTTC. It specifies CASSERQASVGNEQFF.

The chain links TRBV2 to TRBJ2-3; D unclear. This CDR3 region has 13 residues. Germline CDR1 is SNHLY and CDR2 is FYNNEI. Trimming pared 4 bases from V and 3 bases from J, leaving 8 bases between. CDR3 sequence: CASSALSTDTQYF. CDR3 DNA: TGTGCCAGCAGTGCTCTTTCTACAGATACGCAGTATTTT. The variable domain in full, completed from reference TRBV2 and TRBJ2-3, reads EPEVTQTPSHQVTQMGQEVILRCVPISNHLYFYWYRQILGQKVEFLVSFYNNEISEKSEIFDDQFSVERPDGSNFTLKIRSTKLEDSAMYFCASSALSTDTQYFGPGTRLTVL.

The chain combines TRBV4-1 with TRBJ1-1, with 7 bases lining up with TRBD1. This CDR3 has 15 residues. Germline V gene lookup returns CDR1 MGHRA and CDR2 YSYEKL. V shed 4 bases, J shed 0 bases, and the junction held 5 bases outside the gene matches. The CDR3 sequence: CASSPWDSMNTEAFF. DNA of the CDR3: TGCGCCAGCAGCCCCTGGGACAGCATGAACACTGAAGCTTTCTTT.

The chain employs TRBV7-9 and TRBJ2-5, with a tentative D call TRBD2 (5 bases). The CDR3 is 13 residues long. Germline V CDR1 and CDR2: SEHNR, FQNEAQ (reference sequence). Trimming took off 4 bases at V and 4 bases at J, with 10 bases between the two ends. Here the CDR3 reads CASSSRGRETQYF. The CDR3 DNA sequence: TGTGCCAGCAGCTCCCGAGGGAGAGAGACCCAGTACTTC. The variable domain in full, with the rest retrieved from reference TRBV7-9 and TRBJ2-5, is DTGVSQNPRHKITKRGQNVTFRCDPISEHNRLYWYRQTLGQGPEFLTYFQNEAQLEKSRLLSDRFSAERPKGSFSTLEIQRTEQGDSAMYLCASSSRGRETQYFGPGTRLLVL.

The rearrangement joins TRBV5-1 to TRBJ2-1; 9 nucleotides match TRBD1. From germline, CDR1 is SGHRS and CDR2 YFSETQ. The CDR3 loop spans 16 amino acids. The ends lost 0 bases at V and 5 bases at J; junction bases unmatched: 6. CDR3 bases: TGCGCCAGCAGCTTGGGTCGGGACAGGGTTAACAATGAGCAGTTCTTC. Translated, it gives CASSLGRDRVNNEQFF.

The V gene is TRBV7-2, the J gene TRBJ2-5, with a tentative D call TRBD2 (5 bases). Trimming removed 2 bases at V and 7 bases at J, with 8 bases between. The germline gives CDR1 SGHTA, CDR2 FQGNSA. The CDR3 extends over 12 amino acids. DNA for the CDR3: TGTGCCAGCAGCTTATGGGCGGGGACCCAGTACTTC. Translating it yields CASSLWAGTQYF.

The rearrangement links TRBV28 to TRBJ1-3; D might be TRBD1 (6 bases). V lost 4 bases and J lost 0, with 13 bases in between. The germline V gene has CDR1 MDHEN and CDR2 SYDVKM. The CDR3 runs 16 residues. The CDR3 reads CASSSTGPYSGNTIYF. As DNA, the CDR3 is TGTGCCAGCAGTTCGACAGGACCTTACTCTGGAAACACCATATATTTT. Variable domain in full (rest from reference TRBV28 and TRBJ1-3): DVKVTQSSRYLVKRTGEKVFLECVQDMDHENMFWYRQDPGLGLRLIYFSYDVKMKEKGDIPEGYSVSREKKERFSLILESASTNQTSMYLCASSSTGPYSGNTIYFGEGSWLTVV.

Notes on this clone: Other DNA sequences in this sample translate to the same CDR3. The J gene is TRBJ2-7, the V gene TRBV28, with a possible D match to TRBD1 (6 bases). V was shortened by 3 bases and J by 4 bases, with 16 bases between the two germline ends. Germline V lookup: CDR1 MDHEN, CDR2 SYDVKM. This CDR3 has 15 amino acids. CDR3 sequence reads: CASSLRDIGSYEQYF. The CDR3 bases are TGTGCCAGCAGTTTGAGGGACATAGGGTCATACGAGCAGTACTTC.

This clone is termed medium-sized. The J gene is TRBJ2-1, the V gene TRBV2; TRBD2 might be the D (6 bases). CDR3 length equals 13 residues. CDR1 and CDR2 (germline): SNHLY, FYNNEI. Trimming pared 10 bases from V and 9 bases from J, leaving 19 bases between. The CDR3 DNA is TGTGCCAATACCCCCGGGGGATGGGGTGAGCAGTTCTTC. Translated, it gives CANTPGGWGEQFF.

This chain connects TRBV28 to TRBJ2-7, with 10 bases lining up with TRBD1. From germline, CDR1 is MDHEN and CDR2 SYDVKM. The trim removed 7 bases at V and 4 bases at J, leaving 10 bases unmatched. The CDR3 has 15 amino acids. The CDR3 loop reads CASKQPGQGMYEQYF. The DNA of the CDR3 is TGTGCCAGCAAACAACCGGGACAGGGGATGTACGAGCAGTACTTC. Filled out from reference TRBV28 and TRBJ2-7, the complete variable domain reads DVKVTQSSRYLVKRTGEKVFLECVQDMDHENMFWYRQDPGLGLRLIYFSYDVKMKEKGDIPEGYSVSREKKERFSLILESASTNQTSMYLCASKQPGQGMYEQYFGPGTRLTVT.

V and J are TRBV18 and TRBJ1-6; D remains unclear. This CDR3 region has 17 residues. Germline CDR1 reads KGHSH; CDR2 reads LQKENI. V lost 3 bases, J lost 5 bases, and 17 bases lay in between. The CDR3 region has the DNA TGTGCCAGCTCACCCCGATCCCAGACACAAGATAATTCACCCCTCCACTTT. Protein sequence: CASSPRSQTQDNSPLHF.

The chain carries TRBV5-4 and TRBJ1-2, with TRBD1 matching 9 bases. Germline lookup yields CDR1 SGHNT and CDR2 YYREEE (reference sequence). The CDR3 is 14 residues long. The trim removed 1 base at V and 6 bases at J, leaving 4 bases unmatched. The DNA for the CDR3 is TGTGCCAGCAGCTTGTACAGGGGGCGCGATGGCTACACCTTC. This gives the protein CASSLYRGRDGYTF. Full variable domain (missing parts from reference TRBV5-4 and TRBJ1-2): ETGVTQSPTHLIKTRGQQVTLRCSSQSGHNTVSWYQQALGQGPQFIFQYYREEENGRGNFPPRFSGLQFPNYSSELNVNALELDDSALYLCASSLYRGRDGYTFGSGTRLTVV.

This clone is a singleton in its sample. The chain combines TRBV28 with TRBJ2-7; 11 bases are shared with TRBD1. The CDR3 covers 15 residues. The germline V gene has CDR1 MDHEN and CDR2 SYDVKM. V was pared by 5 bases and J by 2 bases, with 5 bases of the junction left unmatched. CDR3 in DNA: TGTGCCAGCAGTCCATCGGGACAGGGGGCCTACGAGCAGTACTTC. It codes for CASSPSGQGAYEQYF.

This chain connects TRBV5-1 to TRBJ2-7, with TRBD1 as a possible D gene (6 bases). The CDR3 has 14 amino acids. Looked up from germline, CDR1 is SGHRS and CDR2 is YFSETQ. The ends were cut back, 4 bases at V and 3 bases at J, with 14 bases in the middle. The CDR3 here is CASSRSGDLYEQYF. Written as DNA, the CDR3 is TGCGCCAGCAGCCGGTCAGGGGATCTCTACGAGCAGTACTTC.

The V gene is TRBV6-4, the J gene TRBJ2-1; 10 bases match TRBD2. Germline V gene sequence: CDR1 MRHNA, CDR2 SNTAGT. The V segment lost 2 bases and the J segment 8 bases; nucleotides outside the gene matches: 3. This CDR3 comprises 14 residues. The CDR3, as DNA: TGTGCCAGCAGTGACAGCGGGGGGGCTGATGAGCAGTTCTTC. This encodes CASSDSGGADEQFF.

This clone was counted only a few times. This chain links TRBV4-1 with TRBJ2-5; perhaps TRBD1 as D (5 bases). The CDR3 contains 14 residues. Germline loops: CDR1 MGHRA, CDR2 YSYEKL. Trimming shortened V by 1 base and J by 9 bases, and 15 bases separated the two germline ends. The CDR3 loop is CASSQVMRWGSQYF. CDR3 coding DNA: TGCGCCAGCAGCCAAGTGATGCGATGGGGCTCCCAGTACTTC.

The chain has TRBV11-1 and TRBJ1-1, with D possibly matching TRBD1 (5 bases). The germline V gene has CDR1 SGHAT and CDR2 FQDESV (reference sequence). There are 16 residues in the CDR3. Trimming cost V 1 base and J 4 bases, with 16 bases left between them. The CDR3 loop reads CASSLGLGPVLTEAFF. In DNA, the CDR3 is TGTGCCAGCAGCTTAGGTCTGGGGCCGGTACTCACTGAAGCTTTCTTT.